The 11 T cell receptor beta chains given below trace back to one sample, sequenced in a study of shared clonotypes between healthy human individuals. The table came from immunoSEQ multiplex PCR; TCRdb's copy has only in-frame clones and leaves some out. The top ten hold around 0.11% of the sample, which has approximately 650,000 clones, 95% to 96% seen once. Positively selected for CCR7, the CD45RO-negative cells used as naive CD8 cells excluded terminally differentiated effector memory CD45RA+ cells. The sequenced sample was naive CD8+ T cells sorted from blood. The receptor set was obtained from a woman in her twenties or thirties in good health.

This chain links TRBV27 with TRBJ2-3; 8 bases match TRBD2. Germline V gives CDR1 MNHEY, CDR2 SMNVEV (reference sequence). The CDR3 extends over 14 amino acids. J was trimmed by 3 bases and V by 5 bases; bases with no gene match: 4. CDR3 DNA: TGTGCCAGCAGTCTACTAGCGGATACAGATACGCAGTATTTT. This translates into CASSLLADTDTQYF.

The rearrangement joins TRBV9 to TRBJ2-1; D is uncertain. CDR3 length equals 13 residues. Germline CDR1 reads SGDLS; CDR2 reads YYNGEE. V dropped 3 bases and J dropped 8 bases, with 12 bases sitting between them. CDR3 residues: CASSAPRAHEQFF. CDR3 DNA: TGTGCCAGCAGCGCCCCCAGAGCGCATGAGCAGTTCTTC. The full variable domain, with the rest looked up from reference TRBV9 and TRBJ2-1, is DSGVTQTPKHLITATGQRVTLRCSPRSGDLSVYWYQQSLDQGLQFLIQYYNGEERAKGNILERFSAQQFPDLHSELNLSSLELGDSALYFCASSAPRAHEQFFGPGTRLTVL.

The chain links TRBV5-5 to TRBJ2-7; either TRBD1 or TRBD2 may supply D (5 bases each). Germline V lookup: CDR1 SGHKS, CDR2 YYEKEE (reference sequence). The CDR3 has 13 amino acids. V was pared by 4 bases and J by 0 bases, with 8 bases between. This CDR3 reads CASSGDHSYEQYF. The CDR3 coding sequence is TGTGCCAGCAGCGGGGACCACTCCTACGAGCAGTACTTC.

This chain connects TRBV14 to TRBJ2-2; tentative D call: TRBD1 (5 bases). The CDR3 is 15 amino acids. Between the trimmed V and J ends, which lost 1 base and 8 bases, there was a span of 14 bases. The germline V gene has CDR1 SGHDN and CDR2 FVKESK. CDR3 nucleotide sequence: TGTGCCAGCAGCCAAGTGGGGCGCTCCAAAGGGGAGCTGTTTTTT. Protein sequence: CASSQVGRSKGELFF.

This clone was detected once. This rearrangement joins TRBV9 to TRBJ2-7, with D perhaps being TRBD1 or TRBD2 (6 bases each). The germline V and J ends were trimmed by 0 bases and 2 bases, with 12 bases remaining between them. The germline CDR1 and CDR2 sequences are SGDLS and YYNGEE. The CDR3 contains 15 residues. CDR3 sequence reads: CASSVVGGPTYEQYF. CDR3 nucleotides: TGTGCCAGCAGCGTAGTGGGGGGCCCTACCTACGAGCAGTACTTC.

This chain joins TRBV4-2 and TRBJ1-5; D is ambiguous. Per the germline V gene, CDR1 is LGHNA and CDR2 is YNFKEQ. V lost 0 bases, J lost 0 bases, and 6 bases lay in between. This CDR3 is 15 amino acids long. This CDR3 is CASSQEVLSNQPQHF. The CDR3 DNA is TGTGCCAGCAGCCAAGAAGTACTTAGCAATCAGCCCCAGCATTTT.

The J gene is TRBJ2-7, the V gene TRBV11-2, with TRBD2 matching 9 bases. Germline values: CDR1 SGHAT, CDR2 FQNNGV. V was pared by 0 bases and J by 2 bases, with 8 bases of the junction left unmatched. The CDR3 totals 17 residues. CDR3 residues: CASSLDTPIAGAYEQYF. The DNA for the CDR3 is TGTGCCAGCAGCTTAGATACCCCTATAGCGGGAGCCTACGAGCAGTACTTC.

The V gene is TRBV5-6, the J gene TRBJ2-7; 7 nucleotides match TRBD1. CDR1 SGHDT and CDR2 YYEEEE come from the germline V gene. V shed 2 bases and J 3 bases; nucleotides not matched to a gene: 11. This CDR3 has 16 residues. DNA for the CDR3: TGTGCCAGCAGCTTCGTCCCCAGGACAGGTTTCTACGAGCAGTACTTC. Translated: CASSFVPRTGFYEQYF. Supplemented by reference TRBV5-6 and TRBJ2-7, the full variable domain reads DAGVTQSPTHLIKTRGQQVTLRCSPKSGHDTVSWYQQALGQGPQFIFQYYEEEERQRGNFPDRFSGHQFPNYSSELNVNALLLGDSALYLCASSFVPRTGFYEQYFGPGTRLTVT.

The chain employs TRBV5-6 and TRBJ1-2, with 7 bases lining up with TRBD1. The germline CDR1 and CDR2 sequences are SGHDT and YYEEEE. The CDR3 spans 14 residues. V lost 4 bases to trimming and J lost 8 bases; unmatched junction nucleotides: 11. In DNA form, the CDR3 reads TGTGCCAGCAGCCCGACAGGGTCTAAGTGGGGCTACACCTTC. It translates to CASSPTGSKWGYTF. Drawing the rest from reference TRBV5-6 and TRBJ1-2, the complete variable domain is DAGVTQSPTHLIKTRGQQVTLRCSPKSGHDTVSWYQQALGQGPQFIFQYYEEEERQRGNFPDRFSGHQFPNYSSELNVNALLLGDSALYLCASSPTGSKWGYTFGSGTRLTVV.

The CDR3 sequence is CASSMRVLLSGANVLTF. For the CDR3, the DNA is TGTGCCAGTAGTATGCGGGTTCTACTCTCTGGGGCCAACGTCCTGACTTTC. This chain uses TRBV19 with TRBJ2-6; TRBD2 might be the D (5 bases). The V and J ends lost 3 bases and 0 bases respectively, with 12 bases between them. CDR1 LNHDA and CDR2 SQIVND come from the germline V gene (reference sequence). This CDR3 is built from 17 residues.

The chain recombines TRBV28 with TRBJ2-3; TRBD2 aligns across 10 bases. V lost 4 bases and J lost 5; bases outside the gene matches: 18. This CDR3 spans 19 amino acids. Germline-derived CDR1 and CDR2 are MDHEN and SYDVKM. As DNA, the CDR3 is TGTGCCAGCAGTTCCCCGAACCCCCTAGCGGGAGTAGTTCGAGATACGCAGTATTTT. Protein product: CASSSPNPLAGVVRDTQYF. The whole variable domain, filled in from reference TRBV28 and TRBJ2-3, reads DVKVTQSSRYLVKRTGEKVFLECVQDMDHENMFWYRQDPGLGLRLIYFSYDVKMKEKGDIPEGYSVSREKKERFSLILESASTNQTSMYLCASSSPNPLAGVVRDTQYFGPGTRLTVL.